The 20 T cell receptor beta chains presented below share a single source sample, sequenced in a study of cytomegalovirus exposure and HLA in healthy donors. 60 Vbeta and 13 Jbeta primers were used in PCR. Assay used: immunoSEQ multiplex PCR; TCRdb lists only in-frame clones, some missing. The sample lists some 220,000 clones; 75% to 85% were seen once. What was sequenced was PBMCs. Receptors were obtained from a woman aged 60 to 75 in good health and CMV-seropositive.

The rearrangement joins TRBV6-5 to TRBJ1-4, with 7 bases matching TRBD1. CDR3 length: 15 amino acids. With 6 bases clipped from V and 5 bases from J, the junction kept 9 bases outside the gene matches. Per germline, CDR1 MNHEY and CDR2 SVGAGI. CDR3 in DNA: TGTGCCAGCAGGAGCACAGGGGCAGAGAATGAAAAACTGTTTTTT. This gives the protein CASRSTGAENEKLFF.

The rearrangement joins TRBV10-1 to TRBJ1-2; D might be TRBD1 (6 bases). The germline CDR1 and CDR2 sequences are WNHNN and SYGVQD (reference sequence). V lost 6 bases to trimming and J lost 1 base, with 24 bases between them. This CDR3 spans 18 amino acids. CDR3 protein: CASRENQDRDNLNYGYTF. The CDR3 bases are TGCGCCAGCAGAGAGAATCAGGACCGGGACAATCTTAACTATGGCTACACCTTC.

In its sample, this clone was seen a few times. The rearrangement uses TRBV25-1 and TRBJ1-6; D not resolved. The CDR3 is 13 residues long. Germline CDR1 MGHDK, CDR2 SYGVNS. Trimming removed 4 bases at V and 5 bases at J, with 6 bases between. The CDR3 spells CASSALDNSPLHF. CDR3 DNA: TGTGCCAGCAGTGCATTAGATAATTCACCCCTCCACTTT.

The chain couples TRBV29-1 to TRBJ2-7, with 8 bases lining up with TRBD2. CDR3 length equals 13 residues. The V and J ends lost 6 bases and 2 bases, in that order; junction bases with no gene match: 6. The germline V gene encodes CDR1 SQVTM and CDR2 ANQGSEA. As DNA, the CDR3 is TGCAGCGTCAAACGGGGGGGTCCCTACGAGCAGTACTTC. Encoded protein: CSVKRGGPYEQYF.

The chain's CDR3 is CASSPRTGGGRNEQFF. The DNA for the CDR3 is TGTGCCAGTAGTCCTCGGACAGGGGGAGGACGCAATGAGCAGTTCTTC. The rearrangement joins TRBV19 to TRBJ2-1; TRBD1 aligns across 10 bases. Germline V gene sequence: CDR1 LNHDA, CDR2 SQIVND (reference sequence). The V and J ends lost 5 bases and 6 bases, in that order; junction bases with no gene match: 10. The CDR3 has 16 residues.

This chain links TRBV5-1 with TRBJ1-1, with TRBD1 identical over 8 bases. Trimming took 0 bases from V and 4 from J; bases not matched to a gene: 11. The CDR3 is 17 amino acids. Germline assignment: CDR1 SGHRS and CDR2 YFSETQ. The CDR3 DNA reads as TGCGCCAGCAGCTTGGGCTGGACAGGGCCGACCGGCACTGAAGCTTTCTTT. Residues: CASSLGWTGPTGTEAFF.

The chain links TRBV9 to TRBJ2-7; TRBD2 matches at 8 bases. CDR1 and CDR2 from the germline V gene are SGDLS and YYNGEE. V lost 2 bases, J lost 0 bases, and 4 bases stayed unmatched. The CDR3 contains 15 residues. Written as DNA, the CDR3 is TGTGCCAGCAGCGTTAGCGGGGTTAGCTCCTACGAGCAGTACTTC. It is translated as CASSVSGVSSYEQYF.

This clone was counted between two and nine times. J is TRBJ2-5 and V is TRBV4-1, with 7 bases aligning to TRBD2. Germline CDR1 MGHRA, CDR2 YSYEKL. The CDR3 has 13 residues. J gave up 5 bases and V 6 bases, and 6 bases lay outside the gene matches. The CDR3 protein is CASSRLAGETQYF. CDR3 coding DNA: TGCGCCAGCAGTCGACTAGCAGGGGAGACCCAGTACTTC.

This rearrangement joins TRBV28 to TRBJ1-4, with D uncertain. The CDR3 consists of 14 residues. Trimming removed 5 bases at V and 0 bases at J, with 7 bases between. CDR1 and CDR2 from the germline V gene are MDHEN and SYDVKM. The CDR3 DNA follows: TGTGCCAGCAGTCGACATGCAACTAATGAAAAACTGTTTTTT. Protein product: CASSRHATNEKLFF.

This clone was seen a handful of times. The chain recombines TRBV28 with TRBJ2-6; D gene ambiguous. The CDR3 runs 19 residues. Trimming removed 3 bases at V and 0 bases at J, with 18 bases between. The V gene's germline CDR1 is MDHEN and CDR2 SYDVKM. CDR3 loop: CASSFSSAGLHSGANVLTF. CDR3 in DNA: TGTGCCAGCAGTTTCAGTTCAGCAGGTCTTCACTCTGGGGCCAACGTCCTGACTTTC. The complete variable domain, with remaining parts taken from reference TRBV28 and TRBJ2-6, reads DVKVTQSSRYLVKRTGEKVFLECVQDMDHENMFWYRQDPGLGLRLIYFSYDVKMKEKGDIPEGYSVSREKKERFSLILESASTNQTSMYLCASSFSSAGLHSGANVLTFGAGSRLTVL.

The table lists this clone with a few counts. The genes are TRBV6-1 and TRBJ1-2, with unresolved D. Germline CDR1 reads MNHNS; CDR2 reads SASEGT. The CDR3 consists of 13 residues. Deletions cut 7 bases from V and 7 bases from J, with 16 bases between. CDR3 sequence reads: CASMSDTYIGYTF. CDR3 bases: TGTGCCAGCATGAGTGACACATACATTGGCTACACCTTC.

This clone was counted a few times. The chain combines TRBV7-9 with TRBJ2-1; possible D gene TRBD2, 6 bases. Germline V CDR1 and CDR2: SEHNR, FQNEAQ (reference sequence). With 0 bases removed from V and 0 bases from J, the gap between germline ends came to 6 bases. The CDR3 spans 15 residues. As DNA, the CDR3 is TGTGCCAGCAGCTTAGCCGGGAGCTCCTACAATGAGCAGTTCTTC. It codes for CASSLAGSSYNEQFF.

A few counts support this clone. This rearrangement joins TRBV7-6 to TRBJ1-6; 8 bases align to TRBD1. Germline lookup yields CDR1 SGHVS and CDR2 FNYEAQ. Losses at the gene ends were 5 bases for V and 13 bases for J; bases not matched to a gene: 7. This CDR3 is built from 13 residues. In DNA form, the CDR3 reads TGTGCCAGCAGCGCCCTTACAGGGGGGCCCCTCCACTTT. Its protein is CASSALTGGPLHF.

The chain joins TRBV19 to TRBJ1-6; 12 bases are shared with TRBD1. Germline lookup yields CDR1 LNHDA and CDR2 SQIVND (reference sequence). V lost 8 bases and J lost 9; bases outside the gene matches: 17. This CDR3 comprises 18 residues. The CDR3 loop is CASRTGTGGVPESSPLHF. In nucleotides, the CDR3 is TGTGCCAGTCGTACCGGGACAGGGGGCGTACCCGAGAGTTCACCCCTCCACTTT.

V usage is TRBV18 and J usage is TRBJ2-5; TRBD1 matches at 8 bases. The length of the CDR3 is 14 residues. CDR1 is KGHSH, CDR2 LQKENI, per germline. Unmatched junction bases numbered 2, after V lost 2 bases and J lost 3 bases. The CDR3 region is CASSPSTGEETQYF. The CDR3 bases are TGTGCCAGCTCACCATCGACAGGGGAAGAGACCCAGTACTTC. The whole variable domain, filled in from reference TRBV18 and TRBJ2-5, reads NAGVMQNPRHLVRRRGQEARLRCSPMKGHSHVYWYRQLPEEGLKFMVYLQKENIIDESGMPKERFSAEFPKEGPSILRIQQVVRGDSAAYFCASSPSTGEETQYFGPGTRLLVL.

Comments on this clone: A junction end diverges from the germline sequence, so it may reflect a read error. This sequence joins TRBV7-9 and TRBJ2-5, with D perhaps TRBD2 (5 bases). The CDR3 runs to 14 residues. CDR1 and CDR2 (germline): SEHNR, FQNEAQ (reference sequence). CDR3: CSSSLFKRQETQYF. CDR3 DNA sequence: TGTTCCAGCAGCTTATTTAAGCGGCAAGAGACCCAGTACTTC.

This clone was recorded a few times. The J gene is TRBJ1-1, the V gene TRBV2, with D perhaps matching TRBD1 (6 bases). The CDR3 length is 14 residues. V was pared by 7 bases and J by 1 base, with 13 bases between. CDR1 is SNHLY, CDR2 FYNNEI, per germline. CDR3: CASTLGRGNTEAFF. The CDR3 DNA is TGTGCCAGCACCCTGGGCAGGGGGAACACTGAAGCTTTCTTT.

The chain is built from TRBV5-1 and TRBJ2-1; TRBD2 matches 8 bases. There are 14 residues in the CDR3. With V trimmed by 4 bases and J by 6 bases, 6 bases remained unmatched. From germline, CDR1 is SGHRS and CDR2 YFSETQ. Written as DNA, the CDR3 is TGCGCCAGCAGCCTGGAGGGGACTAGCAATGAGCAGTTCTTC. This translates into CASSLEGTSNEQFF.

The CDR3 reads CASFRDGTGGSGYTF. CDR3 in DNA: TGTGCCAGTTTTCGAGACGGGACAGGGGGGAGCGGCTACACCTTC. The V and J genes are TRBV19 and TRBJ1-2; 11 bases map to TRBD1. The CDR3 runs to 15 residues. J gave up 8 bases and V 8 bases, and 13 bases lay outside the gene matches. Germline V CDR1 and CDR2: LNHDA, SQIVND (reference sequence).

The chain combines TRBV29-1 with TRBJ1-1, with 7 bases aligning to TRBD1. Per the germline V gene, CDR1 is SQVTM and CDR2 is ANQGSEA. With V trimmed by 4 bases and J by 0 bases, 11 bases remained unmatched. This CDR3 contains 16 residues. The CDR3 DNA sequence: TGCAGCGTTGGATCGAGGGGGCGCCGGGTGAACACTGAAGCTTTCTTT. This sequence encodes CSVGSRGRRVNTEAFF.